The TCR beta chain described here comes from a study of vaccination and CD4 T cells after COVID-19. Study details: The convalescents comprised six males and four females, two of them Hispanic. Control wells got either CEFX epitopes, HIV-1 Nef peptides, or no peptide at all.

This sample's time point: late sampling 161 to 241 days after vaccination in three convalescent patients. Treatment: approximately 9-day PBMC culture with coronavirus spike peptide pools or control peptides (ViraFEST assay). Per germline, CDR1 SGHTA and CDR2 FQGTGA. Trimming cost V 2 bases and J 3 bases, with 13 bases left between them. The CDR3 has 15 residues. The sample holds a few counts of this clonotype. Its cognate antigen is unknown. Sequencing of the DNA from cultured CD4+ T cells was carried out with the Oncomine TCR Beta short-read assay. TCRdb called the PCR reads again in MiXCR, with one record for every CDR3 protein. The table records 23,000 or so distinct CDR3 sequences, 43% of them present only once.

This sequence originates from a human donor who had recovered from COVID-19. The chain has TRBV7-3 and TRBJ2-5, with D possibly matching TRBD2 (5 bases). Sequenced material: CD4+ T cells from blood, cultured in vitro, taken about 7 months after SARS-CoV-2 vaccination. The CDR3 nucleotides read TGTGCCAGCAGCTTAGGAGGCCGTTCGGAAGAGACCCAGTACTTC. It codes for CASSLGGRSEETQYF.